This T cell receptor (beta chain) was profiled in a study of technical replicates of blood from a handful of donors. The germline CDR1 and CDR2 sequences are SGHTA and FQGNSA. V was pared by 5 bases and J by 3 bases, with 11 bases between. This CDR3 comprises 13 residues. Using immunoSEQ multiplex PCR, the repertoire was profiled, and TCRdb retains in-frame clones only, with some absent. The profile covers tens of thousands of clones, with around 94% appearing a single time and under 5% taken by the ten largest. Sequencing was done on a sample of PBMCs. The genes are TRBV7-2 and TRBJ2-7, with D maybe TRBD2 (5 bases). The clonotype comes from a human donor in good health. Some clones in this sample may be carry-over from other donors' samples. The CDR3 bases are TGTGCCAGCAGCCCAGAGGGATTCTACGAGCAGTACTTC. Protein sequence: CASSPEGFYEQYF.